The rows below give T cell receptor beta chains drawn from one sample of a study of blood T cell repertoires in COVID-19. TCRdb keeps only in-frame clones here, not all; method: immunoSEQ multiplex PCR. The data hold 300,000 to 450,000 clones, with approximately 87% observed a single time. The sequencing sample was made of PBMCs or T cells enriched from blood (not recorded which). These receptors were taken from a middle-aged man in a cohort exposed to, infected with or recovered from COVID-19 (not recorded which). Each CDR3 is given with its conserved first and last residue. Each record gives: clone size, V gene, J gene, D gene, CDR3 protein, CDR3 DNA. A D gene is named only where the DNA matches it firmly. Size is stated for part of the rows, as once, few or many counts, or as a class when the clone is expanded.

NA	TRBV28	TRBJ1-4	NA	CASTTGHNEKLFF	TGTGCAAGCACAACAGGGCACAACGAAAAACTGTTTTTT
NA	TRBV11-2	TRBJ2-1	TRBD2	CATGTSGNYNEQFF	TGTGCCACGGGGACTAGCGGGAATTACAATGAGCAGTTCTTC
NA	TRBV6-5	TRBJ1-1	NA	CASSIDRLNTEAFF	TGTGCCAGCAGTATAGACAGGTTGAACACTGAAGCTTTCTTT
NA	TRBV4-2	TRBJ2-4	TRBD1	CASSQVTTGTGSYF	TGTGCCAGCAGCCAAGTGACAACCGGGACAGGCAGTTACTTC
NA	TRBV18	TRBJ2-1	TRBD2	CASLAGNGDEQFF	TGTGCCAGCTTAGCGGGAAATGGGGATGAGCAGTTCTTC
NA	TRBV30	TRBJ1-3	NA	CAWSVKRGSGNTIYF	TGTGCCTGGAGTGTAAAAAGGGGATCGGGAAACACCATATATTTT
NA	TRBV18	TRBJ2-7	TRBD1	CASSPGQNYEQYF	TGTGCCAGCTCACCGGGACAGAACTACGAGCAGTACTTC
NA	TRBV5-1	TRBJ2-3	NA	CASSFGLADTQYF	TGCGCCAGCAGCTTCGGACTGGCAGATACGCAGTATTTT
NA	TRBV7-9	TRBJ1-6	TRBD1	CASSLARDSDSPLHF	TGTGCCAGCAGCTTAGCACGGGACAGTGATTCACCCCTCCACTTT
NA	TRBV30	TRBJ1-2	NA	CAWRRTSYGYTF	TGTGCCTGGAGGAGGACAAGCTATGGCTACACCTTC
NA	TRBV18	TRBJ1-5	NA	CASSPMEGRFGQPQHF	TGTGCCAGCTCACCGATGGAGGGTCGTTTTGGTCAGCCCCAGCATTTT
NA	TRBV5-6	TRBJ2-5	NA	CASSLPSQETQYF	TGTGCCAGCAGCCTGCCCAGTCAAGAGACCCAGTACTTC
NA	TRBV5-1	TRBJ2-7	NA	CASSLDPGYEQYF	TGCGCCAGCAGCTTGGACCCAGGTTACGAGCAGTACTTC
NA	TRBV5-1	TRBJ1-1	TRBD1	CASSKDTGGLGAFF	TGCGCCAGCAGCAAGGATACAGGGGGATTGGGAGCTTTCTTT
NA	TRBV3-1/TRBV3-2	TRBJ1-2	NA	CASSQGASGSYGYTF	TGTGCCAGCAGCCAAGGTGCTTCCGGGTCCTATGGCTACACCTTC
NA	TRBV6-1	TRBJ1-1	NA	CASSEALQAGRTPEAFF	TGTGCCAGCAGTGAAGCGCTTCAGGCAGGGAGGACCCCTGAAGCTTTCTTT
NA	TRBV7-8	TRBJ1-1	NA	CASSLGTGMNTEAFF	TGTGCCAGCAGCTTAGGTACAGGGATGAACACTGAAGCTTTCTTT
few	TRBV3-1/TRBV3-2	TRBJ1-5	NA	CASSQGTGQPQHF	TGTGCCAGCAGCCAAGGTACAGGTCAGCCCCAGCATTTT
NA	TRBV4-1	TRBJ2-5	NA	CASSRNSGAVQETQYF	TGCGCCAGCAGCCGCAACAGTGGGGCAGTCCAAGAGACCCAGTACTTC
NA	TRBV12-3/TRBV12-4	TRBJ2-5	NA	CASSFKHTQYF	TGTGCCAGCAGTTTCAAGCATACCCAGTACTTC
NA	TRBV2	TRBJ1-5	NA	CASSERTPYSNQPQHF	TGTGCCAGCAGTGAACGGACACCTTATAGCAATCAGCCCCAGCATTTT
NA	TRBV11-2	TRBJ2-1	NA	CASSPSRTFNNEQFF	TGTGCCAGCAGCCCATCACGGACATTTAACAATGAGCAGTTCTTC
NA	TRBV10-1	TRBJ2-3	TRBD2	CASSRSGSSTDTQYF	TGCGCCAGCAGTAGAAGCGGGAGCAGCACAGATACGCAGTATTTT
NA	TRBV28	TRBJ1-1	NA	CASSLEGTGDETEAFF	TGTGCCAGCAGCCTAGAAGGTACCGGGGATGAGACTGAAGCTTTCTTT
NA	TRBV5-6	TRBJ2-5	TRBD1	CASSPGGEETQYF	TGTGCCAGCAGTCCAGGGGGAGAAGAGACCCAGTACTTC
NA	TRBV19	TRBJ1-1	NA	CASSTGTMNTEAFF	TGTGCCAGTAGTACGGGAACCATGAACACTGAAGCTTTCTTT
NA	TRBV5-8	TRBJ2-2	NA	CASFRGSNTGELFF	TGTGCCAGTTTTCGGGGGTCTAACACCGGGGAGCTGTTTTTT
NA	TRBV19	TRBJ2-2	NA	CASSYYRSSTGELFF	TGTGCCAGTAGTTATTATCGGTCATCCACCGGGGAGCTGTTTTTT
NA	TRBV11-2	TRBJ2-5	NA	CASSLPYQETQYF	TGTGCCAGCAGCTTACCGTACCAAGAGACCCAGTACTTC
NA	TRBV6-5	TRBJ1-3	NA	CASSKQVFSGNTIYF	TGTGCCAGCAGCAAACAGGTTTTCTCTGGAAACACCATATATTTT
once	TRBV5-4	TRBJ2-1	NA	CASSLLGRQFF	TGTGCCAGCAGCTTACTAGGTCGGCAGTTCTTC
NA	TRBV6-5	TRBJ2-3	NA	CASRRDGTDTQYF	TGTGCCAGCAGGCGGGACGGCACAGATACGCAGTATTTT
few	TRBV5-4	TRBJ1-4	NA	CASSVGAGNEKLFF	TGTGCCAGCAGCGTGGGGGCAGGTAATGAAAAACTGTTTTTT
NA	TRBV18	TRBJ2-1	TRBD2	CASRLAGPYNEQFF	TGTGCCAGCCGACTAGCGGGTCCATACAATGAGCAGTTCTTC
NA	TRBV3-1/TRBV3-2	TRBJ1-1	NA	CASSPRERGTEAFF	TGTGCCAGCAGCCCAAGGGAACGGGGCACTGAAGCTTTCTTT
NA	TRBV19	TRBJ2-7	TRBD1	CASSRLRTGGFFGEQYF	TGTGCCAGTAGCCGTCTCCGGACAGGGGGCTTTTTTGGGGAGCAGTACTTC
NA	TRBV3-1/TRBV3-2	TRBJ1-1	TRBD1	CASSIGTGVEAFF	TGTGCCAGCAGCATCGGGACAGGGGTTGAAGCTTTCTTT
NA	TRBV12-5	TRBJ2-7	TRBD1	CASGLGNRDSSHEQYF	TGTGCTAGTGGTTTGGGGAACCGGGACAGTAGCCACGAGCAGTACTTC
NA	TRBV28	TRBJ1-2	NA	CASSLSGSTYGYTF	TGTGCCAGCAGTTTGTCCGGGTCGACGTATGGCTACACCTTC
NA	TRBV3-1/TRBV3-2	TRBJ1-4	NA	CASSVQGWSVEKLFF	TGTGCCAGCAGCGTACAGGGTTGGTCGGTTGAAAAACTGTTTTTT
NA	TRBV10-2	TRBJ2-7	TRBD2	CASSPSGRAVEQYF	TGCGCCAGCAGTCCTAGCGGGAGGGCCGTCGAGCAGTACTTC